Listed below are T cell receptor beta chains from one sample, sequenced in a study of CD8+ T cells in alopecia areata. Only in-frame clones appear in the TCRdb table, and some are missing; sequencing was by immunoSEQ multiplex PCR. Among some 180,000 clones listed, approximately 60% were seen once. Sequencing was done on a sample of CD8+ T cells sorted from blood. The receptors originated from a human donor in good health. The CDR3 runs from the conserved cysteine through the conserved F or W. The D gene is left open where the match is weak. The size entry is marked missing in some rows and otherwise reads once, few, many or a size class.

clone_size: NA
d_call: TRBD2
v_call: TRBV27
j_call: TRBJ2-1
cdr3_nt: TGTGCCAGCAGTCGACTAGCGGGGACCTACAATGAGCAGTTCTTC
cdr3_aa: CASSRLAGTYNEQFF

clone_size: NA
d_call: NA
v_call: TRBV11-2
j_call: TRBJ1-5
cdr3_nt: TGTGCCAGCAGCTTAAGCAGCCGCAGCAATCAGCCCCAGCATTTT
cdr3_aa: CASSLSSRSNQPQHF

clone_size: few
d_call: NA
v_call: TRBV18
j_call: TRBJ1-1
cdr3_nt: TGTGCCAGCTCTAACACTGAAGCTTTCTTT
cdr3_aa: CASSNTEAFF

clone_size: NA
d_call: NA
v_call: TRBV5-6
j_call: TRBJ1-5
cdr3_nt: TGTGCCAGCAGTAAAGGAGGGTTGCAGCCCCAGCATTTT
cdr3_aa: CASSKGGLQPQHF

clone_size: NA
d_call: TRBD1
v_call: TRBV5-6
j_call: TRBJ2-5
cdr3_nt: TGTGCCAGCAGCTTGGGTCTGAGACAGGGGGCATCGATGGAGACCCAGTACTTC
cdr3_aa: CASSLGLRQGASMETQYF

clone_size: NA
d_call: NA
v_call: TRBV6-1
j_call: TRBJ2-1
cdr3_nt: TGTGCCAGCAGCCGGGGAGGTGAGCAGTTCTTC
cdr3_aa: CASSRGGEQFF

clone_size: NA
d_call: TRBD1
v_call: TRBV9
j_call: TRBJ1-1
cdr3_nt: TGTGCCAGCAGCCCACCGACAGGGGAAGCTTTCTTT
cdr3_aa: CASSPPTGEAFF

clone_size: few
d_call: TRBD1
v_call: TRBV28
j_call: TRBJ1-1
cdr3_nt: TGTGCCAGCAGTCGGACAGGGTCTCGTGAAGCTTTCTTT
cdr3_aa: CASSRTGSREAFF

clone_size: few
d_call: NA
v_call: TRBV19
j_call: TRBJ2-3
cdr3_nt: TGTGCCAGTAGCAGGGGAGGTACCCCCACAGATACGCAGTATTTT
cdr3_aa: CASSRGGTPTDTQYF

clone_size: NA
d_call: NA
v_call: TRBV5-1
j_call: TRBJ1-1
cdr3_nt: TGCGCCAGCAGCTTGGTCGGAAGGCCGAACACTGAAGCTTTCTTT
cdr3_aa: CASSLVGRPNTEAFF

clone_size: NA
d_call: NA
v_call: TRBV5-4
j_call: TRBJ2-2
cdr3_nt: TGTGCCAGCAGCCCTCAGACGGACACCGGGGAGCTGTTTTTT
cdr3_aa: CASSPQTDTGELFF

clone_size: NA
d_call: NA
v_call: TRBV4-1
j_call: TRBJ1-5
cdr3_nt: TGCGCCAGCAGCCAAATAGGGTTAGGGCAGCCCCAGCATTTT
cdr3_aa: CASSQIGLGQPQHF